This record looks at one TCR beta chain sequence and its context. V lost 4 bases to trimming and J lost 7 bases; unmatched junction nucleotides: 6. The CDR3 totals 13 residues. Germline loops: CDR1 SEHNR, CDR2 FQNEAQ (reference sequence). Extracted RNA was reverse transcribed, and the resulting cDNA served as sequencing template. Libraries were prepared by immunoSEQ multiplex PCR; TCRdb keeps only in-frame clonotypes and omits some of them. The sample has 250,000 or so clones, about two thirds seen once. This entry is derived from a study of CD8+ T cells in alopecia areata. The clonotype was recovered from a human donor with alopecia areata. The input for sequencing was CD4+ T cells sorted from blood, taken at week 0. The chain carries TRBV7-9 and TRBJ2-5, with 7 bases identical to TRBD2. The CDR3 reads CASSSDPSGTQYF. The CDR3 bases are TGTGCCAGCAGCTCGGACCCTAGCGGGACCCAGTACTTC.